Sequencing of this T cell receptor (beta chain) was carried out in a study of cytomegalovirus exposure and HLA in healthy donors. The study's findings and limits: Associated with HLA alleles at 0.05 false discovery rate in a later analysis were 16,951 TCR beta sequences.

Amplification used 60 Vbeta primers and 13 Jbeta primers. Assay: immunoSEQ multiplex PCR; the TCRdb copy retains only in-frame clones and omits some. The table records about 170,000 clones, approximately 81% of them present only once. About this clone: As yet, its antigen is unknown.

The CDR3 sequence is 14 residues long. Per germline, CDR1 SQVTM and CDR2 ANQGSEA. Trimming took 7 bases from V and 5 from J; bases not matched to a gene: 10. The TCR was taken from a male donor in good health and CMV-seronegative. The V gene is TRBV29-1, the J gene TRBJ2-1; 8 nucleotides agree with TRBD2. Sequences were obtained from PBMCs. CDR3 coding DNA: TGCAGCGGACGCGGGGGGATGTGGGACAATGAGCAGTTCTTC. Translating gives CSGRGGMWDNEQFF.